The rows below give T cell receptor beta chains drawn from one sample of a study of shared clonotypes between healthy human individuals. Libraries were prepared by immunoSEQ multiplex PCR; TCRdb keeps only in-frame clonotypes and omits some of them. The sample consists of about 960,000 clones, 76% of them appearing once. Source material: memory CD4+ T cells sorted from blood. The receptors were sampled from a man in his late teens or twenties in good health. Both conserved end residues are part of each CDR3.

TRBV5-1 CASSLGRETQYF
TRBV5-1 CASSPGGPVTGELFF
TRBV6-1 CASSEPRGLGNTIYF
TRBV2 CASTTTDRAVETQYF
TRBV6-1 CASSEAGVYIPYAQYF
TRBV25-1 CASSDPFGRANTGELFF
TRBV7-3 CASSFRDRGLSSVF
TRBV2 CASRAGGNSYEQYF
TRBV6-1 CASSEGGTVNEKLFF
TRBV4-1 CASSQDGGAGANVLTF
TRBV6-1 CASSRDPSGANVLTF
TRBV29-1 CSGLWRDTHTSPFF
TRBV7-2 CASSVIAGDYNEQFF
TRBV15 CATSRDLGGNTEAFF
TRBV19 CASSILQGAISPLHF
TRBV10-1 CASSRDRGINNEQYF
TRBV29-1 CSAYPSNTGELFF
TRBV4-1 CASSPGQGSSSGANVLTF
TRBV5-6 CASSRPGWEQYF
TRBV27 CASSLSADTQYF
TRBV5-1 CASSRLGGSYEQYF
TRBV15 CATSGGDSVADTQYF
TRBV5-1 CASSFQGNNEQFF
TRBV10-3 CAISTTGQGKRDLHF
TRBV7-2 CASSSKGQPPLLTDTQYF
TRBV5-1 CASSLQQFGNSPLHF
TRBV11-2 CASSLGMALGADTQYF
TRBV7-2 CASSPDRRNTIYF
TRBV6-1 CASSETGGLGYTF
TRBV5-1 CASSRGGQTDTQYF
TRBV10-3 CAIRVQGSGSYNEQFF
TRBV5-1 CASSGWRNRNNEQFF
TRBV7-2 CASSLGGGLNTEAFF
TRBV7-2 CASSLVRETQYF
TRBV9 CASSRDRVTEAFF
TRBV5-1 CASSLETGYTEAFF
TRBV11-3 CASSTRPGTGTGELFF
TRBV30 CAWGPFSYEQYF
TRBV19 CASSRGQIMNTEAFF
TRBV19 CASSARGGGQETQYF
TRBV5-6 CASSLAREGKNQPQHF